The following is a TCR beta chain sequence with its context. No antigen is known for it. This sample is part of a study of CXCR3-negative and CXCR3-positive naive CD8 T cells. General observations from the study: TRB CDR3 hydrophobicity was greater in CXCR3-positive naive cells than in CXCR3-negative naive cells. Partial loss of CXCR3 expression followed cryopreservation; most assays used fresh PBMCs.

5' RACE with UMI labels generated the TRB cDNA libraries. TCRdb re-called the 5' RACE reads; one entry per CDR3 protein, DNA not given. The sample yields about 90,000 distinct CDR3 sequences, of which the top ten take up 0.75% to 0.95%. The TCR comes from a human donor in good health. Some clones in this sample may be carry-over from other donors' samples. Sequenced material: naive CXCR3+ CD8+ T cells from blood. Sample subset: CD45RO-CCR7+CD27+CD95- naive CD8+ T cells expressing CXCR3 (TNR3+).

This CDR3 reads CAISRQGFEAFF. The chain recombines TRBV10-3 with TRBJ1-1; TCRdb gives TRBD1 as the D gene, but with no DNA this cannot be confirmed. Germline V lookup: CDR1 ENHRY, CDR2 SYGVKD. The CDR3 length is 12 residues.